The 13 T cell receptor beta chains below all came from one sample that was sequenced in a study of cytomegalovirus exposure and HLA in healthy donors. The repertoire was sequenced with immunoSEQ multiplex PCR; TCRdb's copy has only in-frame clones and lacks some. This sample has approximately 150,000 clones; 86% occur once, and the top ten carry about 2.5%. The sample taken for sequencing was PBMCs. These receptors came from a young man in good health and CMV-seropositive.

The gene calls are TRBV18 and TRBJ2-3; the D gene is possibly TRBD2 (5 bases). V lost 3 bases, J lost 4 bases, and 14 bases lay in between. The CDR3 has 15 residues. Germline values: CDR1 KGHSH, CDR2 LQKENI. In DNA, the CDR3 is TGTGCCAGCTCACCGGCGGGCGGCTCCGCAGATACGCAGTATTTT. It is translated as CASSPAGGSADTQYF.

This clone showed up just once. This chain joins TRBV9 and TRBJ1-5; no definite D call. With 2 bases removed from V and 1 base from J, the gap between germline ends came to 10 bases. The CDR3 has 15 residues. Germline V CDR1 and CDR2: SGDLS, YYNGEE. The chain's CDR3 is CASSVGPSSNQPQHF. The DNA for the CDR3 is TGTGCCAGCAGCGTCGGGCCTAGCAGCAATCAGCCCCAGCATTTT.

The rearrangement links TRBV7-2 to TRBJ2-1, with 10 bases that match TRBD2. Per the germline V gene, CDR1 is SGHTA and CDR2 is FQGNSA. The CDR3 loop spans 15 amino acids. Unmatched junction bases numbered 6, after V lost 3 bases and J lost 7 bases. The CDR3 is CASSFSRLAGNEQFF. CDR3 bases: TGTGCCAGCAGCTTTTCGCGACTAGCGGGTAATGAGCAGTTCTTC.

The CDR3 DNA reads TGTGCCAGTGCGTATCGAGGGCGAAATGAAAAACTGTTTTTT. It encodes CASAYRGRNEKLFF. This chain joins TRBV6-5 and TRBJ1-4, with unresolved D. The CDR3 runs 14 residues. Germline V lookup: CDR1 MNHEY, CDR2 SVGAGI. With 9 bases removed from V and 5 bases from J, the gap between germline ends came to 16 bases.

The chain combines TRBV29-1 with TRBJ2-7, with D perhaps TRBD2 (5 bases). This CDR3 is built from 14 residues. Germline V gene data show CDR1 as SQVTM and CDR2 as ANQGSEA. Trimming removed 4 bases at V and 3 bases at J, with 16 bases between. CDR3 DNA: TGCAGCGTTGGAGTCCAGCGGACTCGCTACGAGCAGTACTTC. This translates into CSVGVQRTRYEQYF.

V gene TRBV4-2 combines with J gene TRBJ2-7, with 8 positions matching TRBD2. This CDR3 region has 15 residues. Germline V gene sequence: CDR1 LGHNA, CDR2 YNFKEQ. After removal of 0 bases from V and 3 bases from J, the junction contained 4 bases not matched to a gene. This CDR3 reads CASSQERAGGYEQYF. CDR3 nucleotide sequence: TGTGCCAGCAGCCAAGAACGGGCGGGGGGCTACGAGCAGTACTTC.

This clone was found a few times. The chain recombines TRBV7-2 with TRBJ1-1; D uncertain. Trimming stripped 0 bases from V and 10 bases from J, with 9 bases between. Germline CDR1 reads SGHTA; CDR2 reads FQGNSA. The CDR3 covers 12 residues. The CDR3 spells CASSLALSTAFF. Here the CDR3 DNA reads TGTGCCAGCAGCTTAGCTCTAAGTACAGCTTTCTTT.

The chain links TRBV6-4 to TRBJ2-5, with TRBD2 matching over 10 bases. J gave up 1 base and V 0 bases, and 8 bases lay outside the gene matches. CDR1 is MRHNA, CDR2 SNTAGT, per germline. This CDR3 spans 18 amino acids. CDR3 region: CASSDSRRSGRVQETQYF. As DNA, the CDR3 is TGTGCCAGCAGTGACTCACGGCGGAGCGGGAGGGTCCAAGAGACCCAGTACTTC.

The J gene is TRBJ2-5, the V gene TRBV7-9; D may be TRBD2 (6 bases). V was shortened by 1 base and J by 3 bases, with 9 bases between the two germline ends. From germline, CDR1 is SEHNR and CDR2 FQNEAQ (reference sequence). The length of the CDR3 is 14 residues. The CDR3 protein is CASSLGGGKETQYF. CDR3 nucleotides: TGTGCCAGCAGCTTAGGGGGAGGAAAAGAGACCCAGTACTTC. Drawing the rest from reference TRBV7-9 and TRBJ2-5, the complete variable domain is DTGVSQNPRHKITKRGQNVTFRCDPISEHNRLYWYRQTLGQGPEFLTYFQNEAQLEKSRLLSDRFSAERPKGSFSTLEIQRTEQGDSAMYLCASSLGGGKETQYFGPGTRLLVL.

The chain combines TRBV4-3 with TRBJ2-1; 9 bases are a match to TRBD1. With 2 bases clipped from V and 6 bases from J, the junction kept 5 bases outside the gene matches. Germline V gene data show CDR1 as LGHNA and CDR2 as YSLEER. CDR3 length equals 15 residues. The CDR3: CASSQTQGALNEQFF. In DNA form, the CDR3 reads TGCGCCAGCAGCCAAACACAGGGGGCTCTCAATGAGCAGTTCTTC.

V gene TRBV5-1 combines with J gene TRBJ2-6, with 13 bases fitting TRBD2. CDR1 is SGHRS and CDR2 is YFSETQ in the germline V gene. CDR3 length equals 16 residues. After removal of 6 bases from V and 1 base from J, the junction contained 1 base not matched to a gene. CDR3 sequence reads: CASKTSGGSGANVLTF. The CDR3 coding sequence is TGCGCCAGCAAGACTAGCGGGGGGTCTGGGGCCAACGTCCTGACTTTC.

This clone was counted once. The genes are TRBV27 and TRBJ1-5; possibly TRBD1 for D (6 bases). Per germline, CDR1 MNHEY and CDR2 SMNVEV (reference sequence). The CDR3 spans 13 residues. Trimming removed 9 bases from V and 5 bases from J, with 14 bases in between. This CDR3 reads CASRRQAYQPQHF. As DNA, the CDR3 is TGTGCCAGTCGAAGACAGGCTTATCAGCCCCAGCATTTT.

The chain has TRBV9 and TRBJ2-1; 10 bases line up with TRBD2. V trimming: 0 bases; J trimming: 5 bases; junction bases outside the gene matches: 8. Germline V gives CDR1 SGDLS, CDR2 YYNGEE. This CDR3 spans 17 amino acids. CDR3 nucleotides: TGTGCCAGCAGCGTAGTAGGAGCGGGGGGGCCTAACAATGAGCAGTTCTTC. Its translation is CASSVVGAGGPNNEQFF.